Below are 2 T cell receptor beta chains sequenced from a single sample in a study of blood T cells in healthy people across ages. Combining a sample-barcoded 5' primer with a J-beta primer mix, a second PCR ran for about 6 to 11 cycles. MiXCR was run by TCRdb on the 5' RACE reads, yielding one entry per CDR3 protein. The sample consists of 780,000 or so distinct CDR3 sequences, 56% of them appearing once. Sequencing was carried out using blood. These receptors all stem from a man aged 40-49 years in good health.

This clonotype has more than one count but fewer than ten. V gene TRBV9 combines with J gene TRBJ2-7; TRBD1 aligns across 10 bases. This CDR3 has 15 amino acids. After removal of 0 bases from V and 3 bases from J, the junction contained 3 bases not matched to a gene. Per germline, CDR1 SGDLS and CDR2 YYNGEE. CDR3 DNA: TGTGCCAGCAGCGTAGGAGGACAGGGGGGCTACGAGCAGTACTTC. Translating gives CASSVGGQGGYEQYF.

The V and J genes are TRBV11-3 and TRBJ2-3, with D possibly being TRBD1 (5 bases). The V gene's germline CDR1 is SGHNT and CDR2 YENEEA. V lost 3 bases and J 7 bases, leaving 14 bases between the germline ends. The CDR3 extends over 14 amino acids. DNA for the CDR3: TGTGCCAGCAGCTTGGACACGGTATCATATACGCAGTATTTT. This codes for CASSLDTVSYTQYF.